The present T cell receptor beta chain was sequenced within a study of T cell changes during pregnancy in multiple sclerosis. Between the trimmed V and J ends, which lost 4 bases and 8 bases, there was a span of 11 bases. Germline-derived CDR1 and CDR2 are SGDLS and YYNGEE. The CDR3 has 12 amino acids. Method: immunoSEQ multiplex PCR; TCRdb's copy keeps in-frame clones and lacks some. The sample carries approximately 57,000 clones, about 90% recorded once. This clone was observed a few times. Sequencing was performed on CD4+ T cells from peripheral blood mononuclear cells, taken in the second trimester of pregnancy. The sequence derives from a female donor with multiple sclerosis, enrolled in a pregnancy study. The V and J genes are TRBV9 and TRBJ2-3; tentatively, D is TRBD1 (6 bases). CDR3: CASSPGVGTQYF. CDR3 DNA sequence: TGTGCCAGCAGCCCAGGGGTGGGTACGCAGTATTTT. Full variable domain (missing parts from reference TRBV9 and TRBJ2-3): DSGVTQTPKHLITATGQRVTLRCSPRSGDLSVYWYQQSLDQGLQFLIQYYNGEERAKGNILERFSAQQFPDLHSELNLSSLELGDSALYFCASSPGVGTQYFGPGTRLTVL.